This T cell receptor beta chain was retrieved from a study of CD8+ T cells in alopecia areata. Extraction of RNA preceded its reverse transcription into cDNA, which served as the sequencing template. The assay was immunoSEQ multiplex PCR, and TCRdb's table has in-frame clones only and misses some. This table has about 180,000 clones, approximately 70% appearing once. This clone was found a few times. The specimen comprised CD8+ T cells sorted from blood, sampled at week 0. The TCR comes from a human donor with alopecia areata.

The CDR3 sequence is CAWSASLAGGRDTQYF. DNA for the CDR3: TGTGCCTGGAGTGCATCCCTAGCGGGGGGGCGTGATACGCAGTATTTT. The rearrangement links TRBV30 to TRBJ2-3; 12 positions match TRBD2. Trimming cost V 1 base and J 6 bases; bases outside gene matches: 8. The length of the CDR3 is 16 residues. In germline, CDR1 is GTSNPN, CDR2 SVGIG (reference sequence).